Each of the 27 T cell receptor beta chains below was sequenced from the same sample in a study of blood T cell repertoires in COVID-19. Sequenced by immunoSEQ multiplex PCR; TCRdb stores in-frame clones only, minus some. The sample contains 60,000 to 85,000 clones, approximately 83% of which appear only once. The sequenced material came from peripheral blood. The receptor source for this set is a human donor in a cohort sampled during active COVID-19.

The chain joins TRBV24-1 to TRBJ2-7, with 7 bases fitting TRBD2. With V trimmed by 4 bases and J by 2 bases, 7 bases remained unmatched. CDR3 length: 15 amino acids. CDR1 is KGHDR, CDR2 SFDVKD, per germline. The CDR3, as DNA: TGTGCCACCAGTGACCCCTCTAGCGGTACCTACGAGCAGTACTTC. Encoded protein: CATSDPSSGTYEQYF.

J is TRBJ2-3 and V is TRBV5-5, with D maybe TRBD1 (6 bases). In germline, CDR1 is SGHKS, CDR2 YYEKEE (reference sequence). The V end lost 5 bases, the J end lost 0 bases, and 10 bases lay between the germline ends. This CDR3 has 14 amino acids. The CDR3 coding sequence is TGTGCCAGCAGTACCGGACAGAGCACAGATACGCAGTATTTT. This gives the protein CASSTGQSTDTQYF.

Only one count was recorded for this clone. The DNA for the CDR3 is TGTGCCAGCAGTTTCGTACAGGGGGCGCAAGGCTACACCTTC. It translates to CASSFVQGAQGYTF. The chain combines TRBV28 with TRBJ1-2, with TRBD1 identical over 9 bases. The CDR3 covers 14 residues. Trimming took 3 bases from V and 8 from J; bases not matched to a gene: 7. Looked up from germline, CDR1 is MDHEN and CDR2 is SYDVKM.

The rearrangement uses TRBV6-2 or TRBV6-3 and TRBJ1-2; tentatively, D is TRBD1 (5 bases). Trimming left V 5 bases short and J 2 bases short, with 15 bases between. The germline V gene encodes CDR1 MNHEY and CDR2 SVGEGT. The CDR3 runs 15 residues. The CDR3 DNA sequence: TGTGCCAGCAGTCGGACTCCCCGGGGGAACTATGGCTACACCTTC. This encodes CASSRTPRGNYGYTF.

V is TRBV3-1 (or the pseudogene TRBV3-2) and J is TRBJ1-3, with 7 nucleotides matching TRBD1. V gave up 3 bases and J gave up 2 bases; unmatched junction bases: 7. The CDR3 loop spans 16 amino acids. Germline V lookup: CDR1 LGHDT, CDR2 YNNKEL (reference sequence). The CDR3 loop is CASSHQQGLAGNTIYF. As DNA, the CDR3 is TGTGCCAGCAGCCACCAACAGGGGTTAGCTGGAAACACCATATATTTT.

The chain links TRBV30 to TRBJ1-3; TRBD1 agrees at 8 bases. The trim removed 5 bases at V and 10 bases at J, leaving 4 bases unmatched. Germline CDR1 and CDR2: GTSNPN and SVGIG (reference sequence). The CDR3 runs to 11 residues. CDR3 loop: CAWGDRGTIYF. CDR3 DNA: TGTGCCTGGGGAGACAGGGGAACCATATATTTT.

The chain recombines TRBV19 with TRBJ1-6; the match to TRBD1 covers 9 bases. V was clipped by 5 bases and J by 6 bases; unmatched bases: 5. Germline-derived CDR1 and CDR2 are LNHDA and SQIVND (reference sequence). The CDR3 is 15 amino acids. The DNA for the CDR3 is TGTGCCAGTAGTTCCGGGACAGGGTTTAATTCACCCCTCCACTTT. This translates into CASSSGTGFNSPLHF.

In DNA, the CDR3 is TGCGCCAGCACCAAACCGGGGGGCGGGTCCTACGAGCAGTACTTC. It yields the protein CASTKPGGGSYEQYF. The rearrangement links TRBV10-2 to TRBJ2-7, with a tentative D call TRBD2 (7 bases). Trimming took off 7 bases at V and 1 base at J, with 17 bases between the two ends. CDR1 and CDR2 (germline): WSHSY, SAAADI. This CDR3 region has 15 residues.

V is TRBV7-2 and J is TRBJ2-7; TRBD1 agrees at 7 bases. The CDR3 is made up of 15 amino acids. The junction had 6 bases not matched to a gene; V was cut back by 0 bases and J by 4 bases. Per germline, CDR1 SGHTA and CDR2 FQGNSA. CDR3 bases: TGTGCCAGCAGCTTAGCCGGGACAGACGCTTACGAGCAGTACTTC. Amino acid sequence: CASSLAGTDAYEQYF.

This sequence joins TRBV12-2 and TRBJ2-1; the table calls TRBD2, which could not be checked here. TRBV12-2 is an annotated pseudogene. The CDR3 consists of 14 residues. The CDR3 sequence is CASPREIRPNEQFF. CDR3 in DNA: TGTGCAAGTCCTCGGGAGATCCGCCCAAATGAGCAGTTCTTC.

The chain links TRBV11-2 to TRBJ2-1; a possible D gene is TRBD2 (6 bases). CDR3 size: 14 residues. The germline V gene has CDR1 SGHAT and CDR2 FQNNGV. The germline V and J ends were trimmed by 0 bases and 15 bases, with 18 bases remaining between them. CDR3 loop: CASSLDGGFGQGFF. The DNA of the CDR3 is TGTGCCAGCAGCTTAGATGGAGGGTTTGGCCAGGGGTTCTTC. Complete variable domain (other parts from reference TRBV11-2 and TRBJ2-1): EAGVAQSPRYKIIEKRQSVAFWCNPISGHATLYWYQQILGQGPKLLIQFQNNGVVDDSQLPKDRFSAERLKGVDSTLKIQPAKLEDSAVYLCASSLDGGFGQGFFGPGTRLTVL.

The rearrangement joins TRBV4-1 to TRBJ1-2; 8 bases agree with TRBD1. Germline lookup yields CDR1 MGHRA and CDR2 YSYEKL. This CDR3 is 16 amino acids long. V dropped 0 bases and J dropped 8; count of bases not matched to a gene: 11. CDR3 coding DNA: TGCGCCAGCAGCCAAGATCCGATAACAGGGGGAGGCGGCTACACCTTC. It translates to CASSQDPITGGGGYTF.

V gene TRBV12-3 or TRBV12-4 combines with J gene TRBJ1-1, with D unresolved. The V end lost 3 bases, the J end lost 5 bases, and 10 bases lay between the germline ends. The CDR3 sequence is 13 residues long. DNA for the CDR3: TGTGCCAGCAGTTTTGGGTTGAGGACTGAAGCTTTCTTT. It encodes CASSFGLRTEAFF.

This clone was seen a few times. The V call is TRBV5-1, the J call TRBJ2-5, with a weak D call TRBD1 (5 bases). Trimming removed 3 bases at V and 5 bases at J, with 17 bases between. There are 15 residues in the CDR3. CDR1 and CDR2 from the germline V gene are SGHRS and YFSETQ. CDR3 protein: CASSSGLRGRETQYF. The CDR3 nucleotides are TGCGCCAGCAGCTCCGGGCTAAGGGGTAGGGAGACCCAGTACTTC.

The gene calls are TRBV6-2 or TRBV6-3 and TRBJ2-3; tentative D call: TRBD1 (6 bases). V lost 5 bases and J 3 bases, leaving 6 bases between the germline ends. Germline V gene sequence: CDR1 MNHEY, CDR2 SVGEGT. This CDR3 is built from 12 residues. The CDR3 loop reads CASSRGTDTQYF. As DNA, the CDR3 is TGTGCCAGCAGTAGGGGGACAGATACGCAGTATTTT.

The chain recombines TRBV6-6 with TRBJ2-2; D ambiguous. Germline CDR1 and CDR2: MNHNY and SVGAGI (reference sequence). Between the trimmed V and J ends, which lost 2 bases and 1 base, there was a span of 11 bases. The CDR3 totals 16 residues. CDR3 sequence (DNA): TGTGCCAGCAGTTACGCCGTCAGTCAGAACACCGGGGAGCTGTTTTTT. Translation: CASSYAVSQNTGELFF.

V is TRBV7-6 and J is TRBJ2-7; the D gene is possibly TRBD2 (5 bases). CDR3 size: 14 residues. Germline CDR1 and CDR2: SGHVS and FNYEAQ. Between the trimmed V and J ends, which lost 4 bases and 6 bases, there was a span of 16 bases. The DNA for the CDR3 is TGTGCCAGCAGCTCTTTAACAGAGGGTAGCGAGCAGTACTTC. Translating gives CASSSLTEGSEQYF.

This clone showed up just once. The V gene is TRBV30, the J gene TRBJ2-7; D is unclear. Germline assignment: CDR1 GTSNPN and CDR2 SVGIG (reference sequence). The CDR3 runs to 12 residues. V lost 0 bases and J lost 2, with 5 bases in between. CDR3 sequence (DNA): TGTGCCTGGAGTGTGAGTACCTACGAGCAGTACTTC. As protein: CAWSVSTYEQYF.

The chain combines TRBV3-1 (or the pseudogene TRBV3-2) with TRBJ2-2; 7 nucleotides align to TRBD1. Germline V gives CDR1 LGHDT, CDR2 YNNKEL (reference sequence). The CDR3 covers 16 residues. Trimming took 4 bases from V and 6 from J; bases not matched to a gene: 11. CDR3 in DNA: TGTGCCAGCAGCCGTAAGCCGGGACAGACCCCCGGGGAGCTGTTTTTT. It is translated as CASSRKPGQTPGELFF.

The gene calls are TRBV4-2 and TRBJ1-2, with a weak D call TRBD1 (6 bases). CDR1 and CDR2 from the germline V gene are LGHNA and YNFKEQ. There are 13 residues in the CDR3. Trimming removed 1 base at V and 4 bases at J, with 7 bases between. The CDR3 loop is CASSQGDIYGYTF. CDR3 sequence (DNA): TGTGCCAGCAGCCAAGGGGACATCTATGGCTACACCTTC.

CDR3 sequence reads: CASSVEGGQSTDTQYF. CDR3 DNA: TGTGCCAGCAGCGTAGAGGGTGGACAGAGCACAGATACGCAGTATTTT. The chain carries TRBV9 and TRBJ2-3; possibly TRBD1 for D (6 bases). The V end lost 0 bases, the J end lost 0 bases, and 11 bases lay between the germline ends. This CDR3 region has 16 residues. Per germline, CDR1 SGDLS and CDR2 YYNGEE.

This clone was seen a few times. V and J are TRBV27 and TRBJ1-1, with D perhaps TRBD1 (6 bases). V lost 4 bases and J lost 4, with 13 bases in between. The germline V gene has CDR1 MNHEY and CDR2 SMNVEV (reference sequence). The CDR3 runs 14 residues. This chain's CDR3 is CASSSGGWGTEAFF. The CDR3 DNA reads as TGTGCCAGCAGTTCTGGGGGCTGGGGCACTGAAGCTTTCTTT.

This chain links TRBV5-1 with TRBJ2-5; 7 bases are shared with TRBD1. J gave up 0 bases and V 4 bases, and 3 bases lay outside the gene matches. The CDR3 consists of 14 residues. Germline V lookup: CDR1 SGHRS, CDR2 YFSETQ. For the CDR3, the DNA is TGCGCCAGCAGCGGGGGACAGAACCAAGAGACCCAGTACTTC. Its protein is CASSGGQNQETQYF. Variable domain in full (rest from reference TRBV5-1 and TRBJ2-5): KAGVTQTPRYLIKTRGQQVTLSCSPISGHRSVSWYQQTPGQGLQFLFEYFSETQRNKGNFPGRFSGRQFSNSRSEMNVSTLELGDSALYLCASSGGQNQETQYFGPGTRLLVL.

This chain joins TRBV19 and TRBJ2-2, with TRBD1 matching 7 bases. The CDR3 has 18 amino acids. CDR1 is LNHDA, CDR2 SQIVND, per germline (reference sequence). With V trimmed by 6 bases and J by 6 bases, 19 bases remained unmatched. The CDR3 nucleotides read TGTGCCAGTAGATACGCCTATCCCTATCAGGGGGATTCCGGGGAGCTGTTTTTT. The encoded protein is CASRYAYPYQGDSGELFF.

V and J are TRBV30 and TRBJ1-1; tentative D call: TRBD1 (6 bases). V dropped 3 bases and J dropped 1 base, with 9 bases sitting between them. The CDR3 consists of 13 residues. Germline V gives CDR1 GTSNPN, CDR2 SVGIG (reference sequence). CDR3 loop: CAWRTQGNTEAFF. The CDR3 region has the DNA TGTGCCTGGAGGACACAGGGGAACACTGAAGCTTTCTTT.

J is TRBJ2-5 and V is TRBV6-2 or TRBV6-3; D may be TRBD1 (7 bases). From germline, CDR1 is MNHEY and CDR2 SVGEGT. CDR3 length equals 15 residues. V gave up 2 bases and J gave up 1 base, with 11 bases separating them. The CDR3 here is CASSYHQGGQETQYF. The CDR3 DNA is TGTGCCAGCAGTTACCACCAGGGGGGCCAAGAGACCCAGTACTTC.

This clone was recorded a few times. The chain has TRBV7-9 and TRBJ2-7; perhaps TRBD2 as D (5 bases). CDR3 size: 12 residues. V shed 4 bases and J shed 7 bases, with 11 bases lying between them. Germline V CDR1 and CDR2: SEHNR, FQNEAQ (reference sequence). CDR3 loop: CASSWRGREQYF. For the CDR3, the DNA is TGTGCCAGCAGCTGGAGAGGGCGGGAGCAGTACTTC. The full variable domain, in which reference TRBV7-9 and TRBJ2-7 provide the parts outside the CDR3, is DTGVSQNPRHKITKRGQNVTFRCDPISEHNRLYWYRQTLGQGPEFLTYFQNEAQLEKSRLLSDRFSAERPKGSFSTLEIQRTEQGDSAMYLCASSWRGREQYFGPGTRLTVT.